This TCR beta chain was captured in a study of Ad26.COV2.S vaccination and SARS-CoV-2 variants. Turning to the study itself: The vaccine Ad26.COV2.S was put into the muscle once, or twice with 56 days between.

Comment on this clone: Its antigen is still unknown.

Broader study findings: Marked by substantial breadth, spike-specific CD8+ and CD4+ T cell responses were reportedly seen after vaccination.

Indicated treatment: around 19 received Ad26.COV2.S at low or high dose, single or two shots; several received placebo; per-sample allocation not given. Material that was analyzed had been drawn on day 63 after the first vaccine or placebo injection. CDR1 ENHRY and CDR2 SYGVKD come from the germline V gene. The CDR3 has 15 amino acids. The junction had 9 bases not matched to a gene; V was cut back by 6 bases and J by 3 bases. Data came from immunoSEQ multiplex PCR; TCRdb stores just in-frame clones and leaves some out. The sample has 300,000 to 400,000 clones, roughly nine tenths seen once. The sequenced sample was peripheral blood, obtained in a trial of Ad26.COV2.S vaccine versus placebo. The sequence derives from a person between 18 and 65 years old who received the Ad26.COV2.S COVID-19 vaccine or a placebo. The chain is built from TRBV10-3 and TRBJ2-3; the match to TRBD1 covers 7 bases. The CDR3 nucleotides read TGTGCCATCAGAAGTTCGGGGACAGCAACAGATACGCAGTATTTT. Residues: CAIRSSGTATDTQYF.